A selection of T cell receptor beta chains follows, all from one sample in a study of graft-versus-host responses after intestinal transplantation. TCRdb's table, derived via immunoSEQ multiplex PCR, lists solely in-frame clones and lacks some. The top ten hold just under 9.5% of the sample, which has almost 20,000 clones, 86% seen once. The sequences come from PBMCs, collected around 230 days after intestinal transplant. These receptors originate from a human patient who received an intestinal transplant, so some T cells may come from the graft donor. CDR3s include the opening cysteine and the closing phenylalanine or tryptophan. The order of the fields is D gene, clone size, V gene, J gene, CDR3 DNA, CDR3 protein. The D gene is left open where the match is weak. Size is omitted from some rows. Given values are once, few, many or a class for expanded clones.

D: -; size: -; V: TRBV4-1; J: TRBJ1-2; DNA: TGCGCCAGCAGCCAAGATCCGGGGATTAACTATGGCTACACCTTC; CDR3: CASSQDPGINYGYTF
D: TRBD2; size: once; V: TRBV6-5; J: TRBJ2-1; DNA: TGTGCCAGCAGGAACCAACTAGCGGGGGAGCAGTTCTTC; CDR3: CASRNQLAGEQFF
D: -; size: -; V: TRBV9; J: TRBJ2-2; DNA: TGTGCCAGCAGCGAGACTTACACCGGGGAGCTGTTTTTT; CDR3: CASSETYTGELFF
D: TRBD2; size: -; V: TRBV7-7; J: TRBJ2-2; DNA: TGTGCCAGCAGCTTAGACCTAGCGGGGGGTTTGACCGGGGAGCTGTTTTTT; CDR3: CASSLDLAGGLTGELFF
D: -; size: -; V: TRBV29-1; J: TRBJ2-5; DNA: TGCAGCGTTGAAGACCCCTCAGACAGCCAAGAGACCCAGTACTTC; CDR3: CSVEDPSDSQETQYF
D: TRBD2; size: once; V: TRBV6-6; J: TRBJ2-1; DNA: TGTGCCAGCAGTTACTCGCGGGGGGGTTTAAACAATGAGCAGTTCTTC; CDR3: CASSYSRGGLNNEQFF
D: TRBD2; size: -; V: TRBV14; J: TRBJ2-2; DNA: TGTGCCAGCAGCCGAAGCGGCGGGGCGGGGGCGAACACCGGGGAGCTGTTTTTT; CDR3: CASSRSGGAGANTGELFF
D: -; size: once; V: TRBV6-5; J: TRBJ1-1; DNA: TGTGCCAGCAGTTACGGACAGACTAACACTGAAGCTTTCTTT; CDR3: CASSYGQTNTEAFF
D: -; size: -; V: TRBV15; J: TRBJ2-7; DNA: TGTGCCACCAGCATCGTCGACAGACCCTACGAGCAGTACTTC; CDR3: CATSIVDRPYEQYF
D: TRBD2; size: -; V: TRBV5-1; J: TRBJ2-3; DNA: TGCGCCAGCAGCCCAGGACTAGCGGGGGGACTAGGAGATACGCAGTATTTT; CDR3: CASSPGLAGGLGDTQYF
D: TRBD1; size: -; V: TRBV7-6; J: TRBJ1-5; DNA: TGTGCCAGCAGCTTTTCGACAGGGGAACAGCCCCAGCATTTT; CDR3: CASSFSTGEQPQHF
D: -; size: once; V: TRBV15; J: TRBJ1-5; DNA: TGTGCCACCAGCTCAGGATTGGGTCAGCCCCAGCATTTT; CDR3: CATSSGLGQPQHF
D: -; size: -; V: TRBV5-8; J: TRBJ2-7; DNA: TGTGCCAGCAGCTTGGATGTGGGGACATCCCACAGATACGAGCAGTACTTC; CDR3: CASSLDVGTSHRYEQYF
D: -; size: few; V: TRBV7-2; J: TRBJ1-5; DNA: TGTGCCAGCAGCTTATATGCAATTCAGCCCCAGCATTTT; CDR3: CASSLYAIQPQHF
D: -; size: -; V: TRBV6-1; J: TRBJ2-3; DNA: TGTGCCAGCAGTGCAGTGGGAGGGGGAGGCACAGATACGCAGTATTTT; CDR3: CASSAVGGGGTDTQYF
D: -; size: -; V: TRBV6-5; J: TRBJ1-2; DNA: TGTGCCAGCAGTTACAACTGGGGACTTTACTATGGCTACACCTTC; CDR3: CASSYNWGLYYGYTF
D: TRBD1; size: -; V: TRBV7-2; J: TRBJ1-2; DNA: TGTGCCAGCAGACAGGACAGGGACTATGGCTACACCTTC; CDR3: CASRQDRDYGYTF
D: -; size: -; V: TRBV5-6; J: TRBJ1-1; DNA: TGTGCCAGCAGCTTAGGTATAGCGGGGCGGAACACTGAAGCTTTCTTT; CDR3: CASSLGIAGRNTEAFF
D: TRBD2; size: -; V: TRBV12-5; J: TRBJ2-7; DNA: TGTGCTAGTGGTTTGGTACTCGGGGGGGGACGCCCTTACGAGCAGTACTTC; CDR3: CASGLVLGGGRPYEQYF
D: -; size: -; V: TRBV6-1; J: TRBJ1-2; DNA: TGTGCCAGCAGTGCGGCGGTTTTAGGCTACACCTTC; CDR3: CASSAAVLGYTF
D: -; size: -; V: TRBV5-4; J: TRBJ2-7; DNA: TGTGCCAGCAGCGGGGGCTCCTACGAGCAGTACTTC; CDR3: CASSGGSYEQYF
D: -; size: -; V: TRBV19; J: TRBJ2-1; DNA: TGTGCCAGTAGTATATTTGAGGGACGGGTCAATGAGCAGTTCTTC; CDR3: CASSIFEGRVNEQFF
D: -; size: -; V: TRBV4-2; J: TRBJ1-6; DNA: TGTGCCAGCAGCCAAGTTCAAGGACGGGCTGGGAATTCACCCCTCCACTTT; CDR3: CASSQVQGRAGNSPLHF
D: -; size: -; V: TRBV29-1; J: TRBJ1-4; DNA: TGCAGCGTTGCAGTGAATTATCCAACTAATGAAAAACTGTTTTTT; CDR3: CSVAVNYPTNEKLFF
D: -; size: -; V: TRBV7-9; J: TRBJ2-7; DNA: TGTGCCAGCAGCTTAACATACGAGCAGTACTTC; CDR3: CASSLTYEQYF
D: -; size: -; V: TRBV9; J: TRBJ1-1; DNA: TGTGCCAGCAGCGTAGCAGGATCTGGGAACACTGAAGCTTTCTTT; CDR3: CASSVAGSGNTEAFF
D: -; size: few; V: TRBV19; J: TRBJ1-4; DNA: TGTGCCACAGGTATATCTGGTGAAAAACTGTTTTTT; CDR3: CATGISGEKLFF
D: -; size: -; V: TRBV27; J: TRBJ2-6; DNA: TGTGCCAGCAGTCCCCAAATTTCTGGGGCCAACGTCCTGACTTTC; CDR3: CASSPQISGANVLTF
D: -; size: -; V: TRBV6-5; J: TRBJ2-3; DNA: TGTGCCAGCACGATCCCTGGTTCAGATACGCAGTATTTT; CDR3: CASTIPGSDTQYF
D: TRBD1; size: few; V: TRBV19; J: TRBJ1-1; DNA: TGTGCCAGTAGGGACAGGGGGTGGAACACTGAAGCTTTCTTT; CDR3: CASRDRGWNTEAFF
D: TRBD2; size: -; V: TRBV29-1; J: TRBJ2-1; DNA: TGCAGCGTGCGACTAGCAGGAGCTTTCTCCTACAATGAGCAGTTCTTC; CDR3: CSVRLAGAFSYNEQFF
D: TRBD1; size: -; V: TRBV5-4; J: TRBJ2-3; DNA: TGTGCCAGCAGCGAACAGGGGGCCCAAGGAGATACGCAGTATTTT; CDR3: CASSEQGAQGDTQYF
D: TRBD1; size: -; V: TRBV5-5; J: TRBJ1-6; DNA: TGTGCCAGCAGCTTGGGTGTGACAGGGTCTTCACCCCTCCACTTT; CDR3: CASSLGVTGSSPLHF
D: -; size: -; V: TRBV15; J: TRBJ1-2; DNA: TGTGCCACCAGCAGAGACAGGAACTATGGCTACACCTTC; CDR3: CATSRDRNYGYTF
D: -; size: -; V: TRBV6-1; J: TRBJ1-1; DNA: TGTGCCAGCAGTGTGTCTTCAGGGGTGAACACTGAAGCTTTCTTT; CDR3: CASSVSSGVNTEAFF
D: -; size: -; V: TRBV6-5; J: TRBJ2-7; DNA: TGTGCCAGCAGGGCAGGGGCCTACGAGCAGTACTTC; CDR3: CASRAGAYEQYF
D: -; size: once; V: TRBV30; J: TRBJ1-1; DNA: TGTGCCTGGAGTCGTCTCGGGGCGCGGGCTGAAGCTTTCTTT; CDR3: CAWSRLGARAEAFF
D: TRBD1; size: -; V: TRBV7-8; J: TRBJ1-5; DNA: TGTGCCAGCAGCACGGACAGGGTCAGCAATCAGCCCCAGCATTTT; CDR3: CASSTDRVSNQPQHF
D: TRBD2; size: -; V: TRBV6-6; J: TRBJ2-1; DNA: TGTGCCAGCACCGCGACTAGCGGGGGAAACAATGAGCAGTTCTTC; CDR3: CASTATSGGNNEQFF
D: -; size: -; V: TRBV6-8; J: TRBJ1-1; DNA: TGTGCCACACAAGGAGGCACTGAAGCTTTCTTT; CDR3: CATQGGTEAFF
D: -; size: -; V: TRBV7-9; J: TRBJ2-7; DNA: TGTGCCAGCAGCTTAGATGCCGGGAGAACCTACGAGCAGTACTTC; CDR3: CASSLDAGRTYEQYF
D: -; size: few; V: TRBV19; J: TRBJ2-7; DNA: TGTGCCAGTAGTATAAATGAGGTAAACGAGCAGTACTTC; CDR3: CASSINEVNEQYF
D: TRBD2; size: -; V: TRBV5-1; J: TRBJ2-1; DNA: TGCGCCAGCAGCGGACGGACTAGCGGACTTTGGTACAATGAGCAGTTCTTC; CDR3: CASSGRTSGLWYNEQFF
D: -; size: -; V: TRBV5-1; J: TRBJ1-2; DNA: TGCGCCAGCAGCTTGACAGATTCTTACGGGGGCTACACCTTC; CDR3: CASSLTDSYGGYTF
D: TRBD2; size: -; V: TRBV9; J: TRBJ2-3; DNA: TGTGCCAGCAGCTCTTGGGAGGGATGGCGGGATACGCAGTATTTT; CDR3: CASSSWEGWRDTQYF
D: TRBD1; size: -; V: TRBV4-1; J: TRBJ1-2; DNA: TGCGCCAGCAGCCAAGACTCCGGACAGGGGGCTGGTAGCTATGGCTACACCTTC; CDR3: CASSQDSGQGAGSYGYTF
D: -; size: once; V: TRBV29-1; J: TRBJ1-1; DNA: TGCAGCGTCCCCTGGAACACTGAAGCTTTCTTT; CDR3: CSVPWNTEAFF
D: -; size: -; V: TRBV12-2; J: TRBJ1-5; DNA: TGTGCAAGTCGCTTATCCCCAATATTCTACAGCAATCAGCCCCAGCATTTT; CDR3: CASRLSPIFYSNQPQHF
D: -; size: -; V: TRBV30; J: TRBJ1-1; DNA: TGTGCCTGGAGCTTCGAAATCGGGGAGGCTTTCTTT; CDR3: CAWSFEIGEAFF
D: -; size: -; V: TRBV5-6; J: TRBJ2-1; DNA: TGTGCCAGCAGCATCGGGCCGAGCCTCTACAATGAGCAGTTCTTC; CDR3: CASSIGPSLYNEQFF
D: -; size: -; V: TRBV6-1; J: TRBJ1-2; DNA: TGTGCCAGCAGAGACCAGGGAGTGGGGAACTATGGCTACACCTTC; CDR3: CASRDQGVGNYGYTF
D: -; size: -; V: TRBV29-1; J: TRBJ2-7; DNA: TGCAGCGTCTCAGGGCTCCTCTACGAGCAGTACTTC; CDR3: CSVSGLLYEQYF
D: -; size: -; V: TRBV4-1; J: TRBJ2-3; DNA: TGCGCCAGCAGCCCCGTTAGCGGAGATACGCAGTATTTT; CDR3: CASSPVSGDTQYF